Included here is one T cell receptor beta chain sequence, with context. Its antigen is unidentified. Nominal health characterized the donors when sampled, though unrecorded immune exposures were likely. A multiplex PCR was run with 60 Vbeta primers and 13 Jbeta primers. In the original processing: An analysis performed later counted 72 million or so unique TCR beta chains (approximately 11 million of them shared). Produced via immunoSEQ multiplex PCR; TCRdb's table is partial and in-frame only. The V and J calls and clone size come from that table; D and trimming were worked out from the DNA. The sample has 110,000 or so clones; over 70% are singletons. This sample was included in a study of cytomegalovirus exposure and HLA in healthy donors. Overall study findings and caveats: Most TCR sequences proved rare, with some public TCRs found in many donors. Earlier results showed most TCR beta V segments being productive about 87% or about 30% of the time.

There are 15 residues in the CDR3. Germline CDR1 and CDR2: MDHEN and SYDVKM. V lost 3 bases and J lost 2; bases outside the gene matches: 1. The rearrangement links TRBV28 to TRBJ1-3; TRBD1 agrees at 10 bases. This clonotype was obtained from a woman in her 50s in good health and CMV-seropositive. Sequencing input: PBMCs. CDR3 protein: CASSLTGGTGNTIYF. DNA for the CDR3: TGTGCCAGCAGTTTGACAGGGGGCACTGGAAACACCATATATTTT.